This record looks at one T cell receptor beta chain sequence and its context. What it binds is not known. These data belong to a study of T cell responses to AZD1222 COVID-19 vaccine. Study results and caveats: Baseline seropositivity characterized only six AZD1222 recipients. It was only after the peak T cell response that any repertoires were sampled. A mostly white British donor set with more females was recruited, and clonal diversity was possibly underestimated. As reported, nearly half of all spike-specific TCRs target variant regions that are unmutated.

Measured with immunoSEQ multiplex PCR; TCRdb has only the in-frame clones, and not every one. The sample yields fewer than 120,000 clones, 88% seen once. Source: peripheral blood, taken on day 0 of AZD1222 vaccination. The TCR sequence derives from an adult in good health.

The CDR3: CASSRGEGLEKLFF. CDR3 nucleotides: TGTGCCAGCAGCCGGGGGGAGGGCCTTGAAAAACTGTTTTTT. V and J are TRBV3-1 (or the pseudogene TRBV3-2) and TRBJ1-4; D is perhaps TRBD1 (5 bases). In germline, CDR1 is LGHDT, CDR2 YNNKEL (reference sequence). This CDR3 has 14 amino acids. V dropped 4 bases and J dropped 7 bases, with 13 bases sitting between them.